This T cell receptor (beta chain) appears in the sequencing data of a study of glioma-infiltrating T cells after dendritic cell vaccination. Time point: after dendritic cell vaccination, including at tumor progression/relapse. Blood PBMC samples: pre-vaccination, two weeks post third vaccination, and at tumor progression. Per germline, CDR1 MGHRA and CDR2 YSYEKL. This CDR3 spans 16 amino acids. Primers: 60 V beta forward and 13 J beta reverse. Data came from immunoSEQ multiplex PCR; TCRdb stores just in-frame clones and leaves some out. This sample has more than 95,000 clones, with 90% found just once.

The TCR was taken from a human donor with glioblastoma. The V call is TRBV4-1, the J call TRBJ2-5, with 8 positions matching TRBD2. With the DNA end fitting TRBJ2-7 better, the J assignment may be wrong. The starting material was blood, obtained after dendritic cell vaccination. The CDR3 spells CASSPGGGASPLEQYF. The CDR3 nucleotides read TGCGCCAGCAGCCCCGGGGGGGGCGCCTCCCCGCTCGAGCAGTACTTC.